This entry concerns a single TCR beta chain. The same CDR3 can be traced to other DNA sequences in this sample. This specimen belongs to a study of T cells after somatic rescue of genetic block. Clones were read by immunoSEQ multiplex PCR, and TCRdb kept only the in-frame ones, dropping some. Here the sample spans roughly 71,000 clones, approximately 91% being singletons. The receptor's source is a young man. Specimen: peripheral blood mononuclear cells (PBMCs).

This chain's CDR3 is CSVDLWGGYGYTF. For the CDR3, the DNA is TGCAGCGTTGATTTGTGGGGAGGGTATGGCTACACCTTC. The gene calls are TRBV29-1 and TRBJ1-2; the D is unclear. The germline V and J ends were trimmed by 3 bases and 5 bases, with 13 bases remaining between them. The germline V gene encodes CDR1 SQVTM and CDR2 ANQGSEA. This CDR3 has 13 residues.